These 26 T cell receptor beta chains were all obtained from the same sample, sequenced in a study of cytomegalovirus exposure and HLA in healthy donors. PCR used 60 Vbeta primers and 13 Jbeta primers. Sequenced by immunoSEQ multiplex PCR; TCRdb stores in-frame clones only, minus some. There are under 110,000 clones in the sample; more than 65% occur only once, and 0.79% lies in the top ten. Specimen: PBMCs. The source of these receptors is a boy younger than 18 in good health and CMV-seronegative.

The V call is TRBV2, the J call TRBJ2-7; possibly TRBD2 for D (5 bases). This CDR3 has 15 amino acids. Germline V gene data show CDR1 as SNHLY and CDR2 as FYNNEI. Trimming took 8 bases from V and 2 from J, leaving 19 bases between them. The CDR3 sequence is CASATSRARAYEQYF. CDR3 in DNA: TGTGCCAGCGCTACTAGTCGGGCCCGGGCCTACGAGCAGTACTTC.

This clone has a handful of counts. The rearrangement links TRBV7-2 to TRBJ1-2, with 9 bases matching TRBD1. Germline CDR1 reads SGHTA; CDR2 reads FQGNSA. Unmatched junction bases numbered 6, after V lost 0 bases and J lost 1 base. The CDR3 runs 17 residues. This CDR3 is CASSLAYRGQGNYGYTF. The CDR3 nucleotides are TGTGCCAGCAGCTTAGCGTACAGGGGGCAGGGTAACTATGGCTACACCTTC.

The V call is TRBV21-1, the J call TRBJ2-7; the table's D call TRBD1 went unverified against the DNA. TRBV21-1 is annotated as a pseudogene. CDR3 size: 16 residues. DNA of the CDR3: TGTGCCAGCAGCAAAGTAGACAGGGGGCGACACTACGAGCAGTACTTC. Its protein is CASSKVDRGRHYEQYF.

This clone was counted a single time. This rearrangement joins TRBV2 to TRBJ2-7, with D possibly TRBD2 on 5 matching bases. Trimming took 6 bases from V and 1 from J, leaving 7 bases between them. The germline V gene encodes CDR1 SNHLY and CDR2 FYNNEI. The CDR3 runs to 12 residues. The CDR3 spells CASRAGSYEQYF. The CDR3 region has the DNA TGTGCCAGCAGGGCGGGTTCCTACGAGCAGTACTTC.

The chain couples TRBV27 to TRBJ2-3; no reliable D call. Germline V lookup: CDR1 MNHEY, CDR2 SMNVEV (reference sequence). The CDR3 runs 13 residues. The V end lost 6 bases, the J end lost 1 base, and 8 bases lay between the germline ends. The CDR3, as DNA: TGTGCCAGCAGCCCCCCGGGCACAGATACGCAGTATTTT. The encoded protein is CASSPPGTDTQYF.

The chain joins TRBV19 to TRBJ2-2; a weak D match, TRBD1 (6 bases). Germline values: CDR1 LNHDA, CDR2 SQIVND (reference sequence). The CDR3 is 15 residues long. Trimming left V 4 bases short and J 4 bases short, with 13 bases between. CDR3 sequence (DNA): TGTGCCAGTAGTAAATCAGGACAGACCACCGGGGAGCTGTTTTTT. Protein product: CASSKSGQTTGELFF.

This rearrangement joins TRBV5-1 to TRBJ2-1; tentatively, D is TRBD2 (6 bases). Germline CDR1 SGHRS, CDR2 YFSETQ. V dropped 4 bases and J dropped 15 bases, with 17 bases sitting between them. The CDR3 is 12 residues long. CDR3 coding DNA: TGCGCCAGCAGCGTCGACCGGGACTGGCCGTTCTTC. Its translation is CASSVDRDWPFF.

This clone was observed a few times. The chain is built from TRBV5-4 and TRBJ2-1, with D perhaps TRBD2 (6 bases). The V and J ends lost 4 bases and 1 base respectively, with 12 bases between them. CDR1 and CDR2 from the germline V gene are SGHNT and YYREEE (reference sequence). CDR3 size: 15 residues. CDR3 in amino acids: CASSLASASYNEQFF. As DNA, the CDR3 is TGTGCCAGCAGCCTAGCTAGCGCTTCCTACAATGAGCAGTTCTTC.

The chain combines TRBV28 with TRBJ1-4; 9 nucleotides match TRBD1. V shed 6 bases, J shed 4 bases, and the junction held 6 bases outside the gene matches. CDR1 and CDR2 (germline): MDHEN, SYDVKM. This CDR3 comprises 15 residues. This CDR3 reads CASRGQGLGNEKLFF. CDR3 DNA sequence: TGTGCCAGCAGGGGACAGGGTCTGGGTAATGAAAAACTGTTTTTT.

This chain joins TRBV12-5 and TRBJ1-1; D ambiguous. This CDR3 spans 15 amino acids. With 0 bases removed from V and 1 base from J, the gap between germline ends came to 9 bases. Germline CDR1 is LGHNT and CDR2 is FRNRAP. CDR3 in amino acids: CASGLVGTRNTEAFF. CDR3 coding DNA: TGTGCTAGTGGTTTGGTGGGAACTAGGAACACTGAAGCTTTCTTT.

The chain couples TRBV5-1 to TRBJ1-1; D ambiguous. The CDR3 is 11 residues long. Germline CDR1 is SGHRS and CDR2 is YFSETQ. The V gene lost 4 bases and the J gene lost 3 bases, with 4 bases spanning the gap. The CDR3 loop is CASSIDTEAFF. The CDR3 bases are TGCGCCAGCAGCATAGACACTGAAGCTTTCTTT.

This clone was found a few times. V usage is TRBV6-1 and J usage is TRBJ1-1, with a tentative D call TRBD1 (6 bases). The germline V and J ends were trimmed by 6 bases and 1 base, with 15 bases remaining between them. CDR1 MNHNS and CDR2 SASEGT come from the germline V gene. The CDR3 is 15 residues long. This CDR3 is CASSATGHPNTEAFF. Here the CDR3 DNA reads TGTGCCAGCAGCGCTACGGGACACCCGAACACTGAAGCTTTCTTT.

The CDR3 loop is CASTPSGGGVNTGELFF. The CDR3 coding sequence is TGTGCCAGCACCCCCTCAGGGGGAGGAGTGAACACCGGGGAGCTGTTTTTT. The chain combines TRBV25-1 with TRBJ2-2, with D perhaps matching TRBD1 (7 bases). CDR1 is MGHDK, CDR2 SYGVNS, per germline. The CDR3 consists of 17 residues. The germline V and J ends were trimmed by 7 bases and 1 base, with 19 bases remaining between them.

The chain carries TRBV6-1 and TRBJ2-5, with D uncertain. Trimming left V 6 bases short and J 5 bases short, with 13 bases between. The CDR3 covers 13 residues. Germline CDR1 and CDR2: MNHNS and SASEGT. Written as DNA, the CDR3 is TGTGCCAGCAGGCCCCCAGGTCGGGAGACCCAGTACTTC. This translates into CASRPPGRETQYF.

This chain uses TRBV29-1 with TRBJ1-1; 7 bases line up with TRBD1. The CDR3 consists of 13 residues. V lost 6 bases, J lost 0 bases, and 4 bases stayed unmatched. Germline V lookup: CDR1 SQVTM, CDR2 ANQGSEA. DNA for the CDR3: TGCAGCGTCCGACAGGGATTGAACACTGAAGCTTTCTTT. This codes for CSVRQGLNTEAFF.

V is TRBV27 and J is TRBJ2-7; perhaps TRBD1 as D (5 bases). Germline CDR1 and CDR2: MNHEY and SMNVEV (reference sequence). CDR3 size: 17 residues. With 2 bases removed from V and 3 bases from J, the gap between germline ends came to 20 bases. The CDR3 sequence is CASSLVGVGYDRYEQYF. DNA for the CDR3: TGTGCCAGCAGTTTAGTAGGGGTAGGCTACGATCGCTACGAGCAGTACTTC.

The V call is TRBV4-1, the J call TRBJ2-2; 7 positions agree with TRBD1. Per the germline V gene, CDR1 is MGHRA and CDR2 is YSYEKL. The CDR3 spans 13 residues. V was pared by 6 bases and J by 8 bases, with 6 bases of the junction left unmatched. CDR3 nucleotides: TGCGCCAGCAGAGGACAGGCCCCGGGGGAGCTGTTTTTT. Translation gives CASRGQAPGELFF.

The V and J genes are TRBV6-1 and TRBJ1-2; possibly TRBD1 for D (6 bases). Germline V lookup: CDR1 MNHNS, CDR2 SASEGT. The CDR3 covers 14 residues. The V end lost 7 bases, the J end lost 4 bases, and 16 bases lay between the germline ends. The CDR3 sequence: CASTPGGLGYGYTF. In DNA, the CDR3 is TGTGCCAGCACCCCGGGGGGGCTGGGCTATGGCTACACCTTC.

This clone was recorded only once. The CDR3 protein is CASSRDRVLGYTF. The CDR3 nucleotides read TGTGCCTCGTCCCGGGACAGGGTCCTGGGCTACACCTTC. This rearrangement joins TRBV19 to TRBJ1-2; TRBD1 matches at 9 bases. The CDR3 sequence is 13 residues long. Germline V gives CDR1 LNHDA, CDR2 SQIVND (reference sequence). The V segment lost 11 bases and the J segment 8 bases; nucleotides outside the gene matches: 12.

This clone was observed a handful of times. V usage is TRBV5-6 and J usage is TRBJ2-5; possibly TRBD2 for D (5 bases). Trimming took off 2 bases at V and 5 bases at J, with 13 bases between the two ends. This CDR3 region has 14 residues. In germline, CDR1 is SGHDT, CDR2 YYEEEE. The chain's CDR3 is CASSFPRRGETQYF. CDR3 nucleotide sequence: TGTGCCAGCAGCTTTCCCAGGCGAGGGGAGACCCAGTACTTC.

The V and J genes are TRBV9 and TRBJ2-3; D is possibly TRBD1 (7 bases). The CDR3 sequence is 16 residues long. The germline V gene has CDR1 SGDLS and CDR2 YYNGEE. The V end was cut by 0 bases, the J end by 2 bases, with 13 bases between. This chain's CDR3 is CASSVGSGGNTDTQYF. CDR3 nucleotide sequence: TGTGCCAGCAGCGTAGGGTCAGGGGGGAACACAGATACGCAGTATTTT.

The rearrangement joins TRBV5-6 to TRBJ2-7; 11 positions agree with TRBD1. The CDR3 is 14 amino acids. With V trimmed by 2 bases and J by 3 bases, 1 base remained unmatched. Germline V lookup: CDR1 SGHDT, CDR2 YYEEEE. The CDR3 nucleotides read TGTGCCAGCAGCTTCGGGACAGGGGGCTACGAGCAGTACTTC. It translates to CASSFGTGGYEQYF. Based on the CDR3 plus reference TRBV5-6 and TRBJ2-7, the full variable domain is DAGVTQSPTHLIKTRGQQVTLRCSPKSGHDTVSWYQQALGQGPQFIFQYYEEEERQRGNFPDRFSGHQFPNYSSELNVNALLLGDSALYLCASSFGTGGYEQYFGPGTRLTVT.

This chain connects TRBV5-4 to TRBJ2-7; no clear D. Germline V gene data show CDR1 as SGHNT and CDR2 as YYREEE (reference sequence). This CDR3 region has 14 residues. Trimming removed 1 base from V and 4 bases from J, with 12 bases in between. This CDR3 is CASSLRPTMYEQYF. CDR3 coding DNA: TGTGCCAGCAGCTTGAGGCCGACAATGTACGAGCAGTACTTC.

This chain uses TRBV28 with TRBJ2-5, with 10 bases aligning to TRBD2. The length of the CDR3 is 15 residues. The germline CDR1 and CDR2 sequences are MDHEN and SYDVKM. The junction had 9 bases not matched to a gene; V was cut back by 6 bases and J by 5 bases. The CDR3 region is CASSPASGRGETQYF. CDR3 nucleotides: TGTGCCAGCAGCCCTGCTAGCGGGAGAGGGGAGACCCAGTACTTC.

The gene calls are TRBV7-9 and TRBJ2-1; TRBD2 agrees at 10 bases. Unmatched junction bases numbered 5, after V lost 3 bases and J lost 0 bases. Germline CDR1 and CDR2: SEHNR and FQNEAQ (reference sequence). This CDR3 spans 17 amino acids. CDR3 DNA sequence: TGTGCCAGCAGCTTCCCCAGACTAGCGGGCTCCTACAATGAGCAGTTCTTC. Translated: CASSFPRLAGSYNEQFF.

V gene TRBV7-6 combines with J gene TRBJ2-3, with 9 bases lining up with TRBD1. Germline V gives CDR1 SGHVS, CDR2 FNYEAQ. The CDR3 covers 16 residues. J gave up 5 bases and V 4 bases, and 10 bases lay outside the gene matches. CDR3 region: CASSSSPGTGLDTQYF. CDR3 in DNA: TGTGCCAGCAGCTCCAGTCCCGGGACAGGGTTAGATACGCAGTATTTT. Looking up the rest from reference TRBV7-6 and TRBJ2-3 gives the full variable domain: GAGVSQSPRYKVTKRGQDVALRCDPISGHVSLYWYRQALGQGPEFLTYFNYEAQQDKSGLPNDRFSAERPEGSISTLTIQRTEQRDSAMYRCASSSSPGTGLDTQYFGPGTRLTVL.